This TCR beta chain was observed in a study of T cells and copy number aberrations in small-cell lung cancer. Every patient either smoked or had heavy second-hand smoke exposure. Assay: immunoSEQ multiplex PCR; the TCRdb copy retains only in-frame clones and omits some. The sample has 2,000 or so clones, about 80% seen once. The specimen was tumor tissue. The sequence was obtained from a man between 60 and 75 years old with small cell lung cancer.

DNA for the CDR3: TGCAGCGTTGAAAGCTCAGGGGGTTCAGATACGCAGTATTTT. Protein product: CSVESSGGSDTQYF. The chain recombines TRBV29-1 with TRBJ2-3; TRBD1 aligns across 7 bases. This CDR3 is built from 14 residues. Losses at the gene ends were 2 bases for V and 4 bases for J; bases not matched to a gene: 6. The germline CDR1 and CDR2 sequences are SQVTM and ANQGSEA.